This T cell receptor (beta chain) originates from a study of radiotherapy plus CTLA-4 blockade in lung cancer. Study context: Among all patients, approximately 18% showed objective responses, while 30% to 35% had disease control.

Some clones are missing from TCRdb's copy, which holds only in-frame ones; the method was immunoSEQ multiplex PCR. The sample shows more than 25,000 clones, 70% to 80% of them seen only once. This clone has just a few counts. Germline loops: CDR1 SGHTA, CDR2 FQGNSA. Trimming took 4 bases from V and 7 from J, leaving 13 bases between them. The CDR3 has 13 residues. The receptor was derived from a human donor with non-small cell lung cancer who had stable disease on radiotherapy plus ipilimumab. The chain is built from TRBV7-2 and TRBJ1-2; D is undetermined. The source was peripheral blood, collected from a patient treated with radiotherapy plus ipilimumab. The DNA of the CDR3 is TGTGCCAGCAGCTACCGATGGCTCTCTGGCTACACCTTC. Amino acids: CASSYRWLSGYTF.